This TCR beta chain was profiled in a study of identical twins. The CDR3 totals 14 residues. Trimming shortened V by 6 bases and J by 0 bases, and 10 bases separated the two germline ends. TCRdb reprocessed the 5' RACE reads with MiXCR, giving one entry per CDR3 protein. Of 400,000 or so distinct CDR3 sequences listed, roughly 9% were seen once; the top ten hold under 9.5%. The rearrangement links TRBV12-3 or TRBV12-4 to TRBJ2-3, with D possibly matching TRBD2 (6 bases). The sequence derives from a woman in her forties or fifties in good health. The sequencing input was naive T cells sorted from blood. This CDR3 reads CASSPGLSTDTQYF. In nucleotides, the CDR3 is TGTGCCAGCAGCCCGGGACTCAGCACAGATACGCAGTATTTT.